Listed below are T cell receptor beta chains from one sample, sequenced in a study of OX40 agonist ivuxolimab in advanced cancers. Clones were sequenced by immunoSEQ multiplex PCR, and TCRdb holds only the in-frame ones, with some missing. The sample has 65,000 to 95,000 clones; approximately 85% are singletons. This specimen consisted of CD4+ or CD8+ T cells sorted from blood, obtained in a trial of the OX40 agonist ivuxolimab. These receptors were taken from an adult with an advanced solid tumor such as melanoma, head and neck, liver or kidney cancer. Each CDR3 is given with its conserved first and last residue. The order of the fields is D gene, clone size, V gene, CDR3 protein. D genes are given only for firm matches. Some rows have no size entry. The others give once, few or many, or a class for an expanded clone.

D gene: TRBD1
clone size: .
V gene: TRBV28
CDR3 protein: CASSSPGGQGGPYEQYF

D gene: .
clone size: once
V gene: TRBV18
CDR3 protein: CASSLFPRDPGEQYF

D gene: TRBD1
clone size: once
V gene: TRBV5-1
CDR3 protein: CASSFPGGGNEQFF

D gene: .
clone size: .
V gene: TRBV5-1
CDR3 protein: CASSLAVGTGELFF

D gene: .
clone size: .
V gene: TRBV7-9
CDR3 protein: CASSLGGGFGEKLFF

D gene: .
clone size: .
V gene: TRBV7-2
CDR3 protein: CASSLVGEGGTEAFF

D gene: TRBD2
clone size: .
V gene: TRBV5-1
CDR3 protein: CASSPYSGTGDTQYF

D gene: .
clone size: few
V gene: TRBV7-8
CDR3 protein: CASIDKGGDPYYNEQFF

D gene: TRBD1
clone size: .
V gene: TRBV6-6
CDR3 protein: CASSVLGTEYEQYF

D gene: .
clone size: few
V gene: TRBV4-3
CDR3 protein: CASSQDRATTEAFF

D gene: .
clone size: .
V gene: TRBV21-1
CDR3 protein: CASSKPLKQRAFEQYF

D gene: .
clone size: .
V gene: TRBV6-5
CDR3 protein: CASSLGGGLNEQYF

D gene: .
clone size: once
V gene: TRBV27
CDR3 protein: CASSSGLETQYF

D gene: .
clone size: .
V gene: TRBV6-5
CDR3 protein: CASKGWGDTGELFF

D gene: .
clone size: .
V gene: TRBV19
CDR3 protein: CAIKKGDTQYF

D gene: .
clone size: .
V gene: TRBV7-6
CDR3 protein: CASSLEPRDEELFF

D gene: TRBD1
clone size: .
V gene: TRBV9
CDR3 protein: CASSAPYQGADTGELFF

D gene: TRBD2
clone size: .
V gene: TRBV6-1
CDR3 protein: CASSEDLRGRVSGELFF

D gene: .
clone size: .
V gene: TRBV15
CDR3 protein: CATSRHGVAALYNEQFF

D gene: TRBD1
clone size: .
V gene: TRBV5-6
CDR3 protein: CASSFGTGDQPQHF

D gene: .
clone size: .
V gene: TRBV27
CDR3 protein: CASSFRGLSTLYNEQFF

D gene: TRBD1
clone size: .
V gene: TRBV18
CDR3 protein: CASSYGGTGGSDEQYF

D gene: TRBD1
clone size: .
V gene: TRBV7-2
CDR3 protein: CASSLGQTFSNYGYTF

D gene: .
clone size: .
V gene: TRBV9
CDR3 protein: CASSVEGMTMYEQFF

D gene: TRBD2
clone size: few
V gene: TRBV4-1
CDR3 protein: CASSQTPGLAGDEQYF

D gene: .
clone size: .
V gene: TRBV7-3
CDR3 protein: CASSSQAANTGELFF

D gene: .
clone size: once
V gene: TRBV7-8
CDR3 protein: CASSRRTGANVLTF

D gene: TRBD1
clone size: .
V gene: TRBV10-3
CDR3 protein: CAIRDGDRGTDTQYF

D gene: .
clone size: .
V gene: TRBV11-3
CDR3 protein: CASSLALGVQEQYF

D gene: .
clone size: once
V gene: TRBV6-1
CDR3 protein: CASSAGVHQPQHF

D gene: .
clone size: .
V gene: TRBV14
CDR3 protein: CASSQGTTGELFF

D gene: .
clone size: .
V gene: TRBV7-2
CDR3 protein: CASSPRGGDGETQYF

D gene: .
clone size: once
V gene: TRBV6-1
CDR3 protein: CASSVARPSGGANVLTF

D gene: .
clone size: .
V gene: TRBV2
CDR3 protein: CASSREQGYEQYF

D gene: .
clone size: .
V gene: TRBV28
CDR3 protein: CASSSGILNTIYF

D gene: .
clone size: once
V gene: TRBV5-1
CDR3 protein: CASGPSSSYNEQFF

D gene: TRBD2
clone size: .
V gene: TRBV7-2
CDR3 protein: CASSFLAGASYEQYF

D gene: .
clone size: .
V gene: TRBV6-5
CDR3 protein: CASSLWPQQSGELFF

D gene: .
clone size: .
V gene: TRBV19
CDR3 protein: CASSTQADVYEQYF

D gene: .
clone size: .
V gene: TRBV7-8
CDR3 protein: CASSSGGNEKLFF

D gene: .
clone size: .
V gene: TRBV27
CDR3 protein: CASWGGNEQFF

D gene: .
clone size: once
V gene: TRBV6-6
CDR3 protein: CASSYSAGEGYEQYF

D gene: TRBD1
clone size: .
V gene: TRBV10-1
CDR3 protein: CASSSDRGDGYTF

D gene: .
clone size: .
V gene: TRBV28
CDR3 protein: CASSLFGYRQRNTEAFF

D gene: TRBD1
clone size: .
V gene: TRBV7-8
CDR3 protein: CASSAAGTGHNEQFF

D gene: .
clone size: .
V gene: TRBV4-3
CDR3 protein: CASSQARAGHSYEQYF

D gene: .
clone size: once
V gene: TRBV10-1
CDR3 protein: CASSASRSGRAPLNTEAFF

D gene: TRBD2
clone size: .
V gene: TRBV7-3
CDR3 protein: CASSLRLAGGADTQYF